This TCR beta chain was sequenced for a study of cytomegalovirus exposure and HLA in healthy donors. The CDR3 is 15 residues long. The junction had 6 bases not matched to a gene; V was cut back by 3 bases and J by 4 bases. Germline values: CDR1 MNHNY, CDR2 SVGAGI (reference sequence). Primers included in the PCR were 60 Vbeta and 13 Jbeta primers. Sequencing was performed with immunoSEQ multiplex PCR; in TCRdb, only in-frame clones are kept and a portion is missing. Of about 120,000 clones listed, about 80% are singletons. The receptor's source is a human donor in good health. Specimen: PBMCs. The chain recombines TRBV6-6 with TRBJ1-5, with TRBD1 identical over 7 bases. The CDR3: CASSYSGTANQPQHF. The DNA for the CDR3 is TGTGCCAGCAGTTATTCCGGGACAGCAAATCAGCCCCAGCATTTT.